This TCR beta chain was recovered during a study of shared clonotypes between healthy human individuals. Germline-derived CDR1 and CDR2 are SEHNR and FQNEAQ (reference sequence). The CDR3 spans 16 residues. V lost 3 bases, J lost 6 bases, and 17 bases lay in between. Clones were read by immunoSEQ multiplex PCR, and TCRdb kept only the in-frame ones, dropping some. The data show 660,000 or so clones, roughly 95% seen once. Naive CD8 cells were CD45RO-negative, positively selected for CCR7, excluding terminally differentiated effector memory CD45RA+ cells. V gene TRBV7-9 combines with J gene TRBJ1-4; tentatively, D is TRBD1 (6 bases). This clonotype was sampled from a woman younger than 45 in good health. Sample: naive CD8+ T cells sorted from blood. CDR3 in amino acids: CASSLGGHRSYEKLFF. The CDR3 nucleotides are TGTGCCAGCAGCTTGGGGGGACACCGAAGTTATGAAAAACTGTTTTTT. The variable domain in full, completed from reference TRBV7-9 and TRBJ1-4, reads DTGVSQNPRHKITKRGQNVTFRCDPISEHNRLYWYRQTLGQGPEFLTYFQNEAQLEKSRLLSDRFSAERPKGSFSTLEIQRTEQGDSAMYLCASSLGGHRSYEKLFFGSGTQLSVL.